This T cell receptor (beta chain) was captured by sequencing in a study of blood T cell repertoires in COVID-19. The germline CDR1 and CDR2 sequences are LGHNA and YNFKEQ. The CDR3 extends over 15 amino acids. V was trimmed by 4 bases and J by 2 bases, leaving 12 bases between them. Original processing notes: Amplification with reference gene primers provided the estimates of nucleated cell counts. Profiling relied on immunoSEQ multiplex PCR, and the TCRdb table lists in-frame clones only, not all of them. V, J and clone size were drawn from that table, and D and trimming were deduced from the DNA. In the table there are 300,000 to 400,000 clones, about 90% of which are singletons. The table lists this clone with a few counts. Participants' reported clinical history set cohort assignment. Symptom resolution, clearance, or two negative PCRs marked the recovered donors of Cohort 3.

The chain couples TRBV4-2 to TRBJ1-3, with unresolved D. Material for sequencing was PBMCs or T cells enriched from blood (not recorded which). The receptor's source is a woman in her twenties or thirties who had recovered from COVID-19. DNA of the CDR3: TGTGCCAGCAGCCGAGGGAGGGAGACTGGAAACACCATATATTTT. Translated: CASSRGRETGNTIYF.